Below are 6 T cell receptor beta chains sequenced from a single sample in a study of T cells in Graves' hyperthyroidism and ophthalmopathy (dated by TCRdb to between 2017 and 2020). The library was produced with multiplex PCR. Sequencing took place on an Illumina HiSeq 2000. The TCR beta CDR3 regions were amplified from RNA transcripts. For the first round of RT-PCR on the TCR CDR3, the HTBI primer set was used together with the Qiagen OneStep RT-PCR kit. Through fastp at Q25 and MiXCR, TCRdb rebuilt clones from the public reads, retaining in-frame beta chains. Rows are combined by CDR3 protein, so each entry shows the most common genes and DNA. For this sample the table gives 530,000 or so distinct CDR3 sequences, of which approximately 25% were detected only once. The ten largest clones represent over 9% of the sample. The sequenced sample consisted of blood. The receptors here all came from a woman aged 25-40 years with Graves' ophthalmopathy.

DNA for the CDR3: TGTGCCAGCAGCTCCTTAAGGGAGACCCAGTACTTC. Its translation: CASSSLRETQYF. The V and J genes are TRBV13 and TRBJ2-5, with D unclear. CDR3 length: 12 amino acids. CDR1 and CDR2 (germline): PRHDT, FYEKMQ (reference sequence). V lost 4 bases, J lost 5 bases, and 8 bases lay in between.

On this clonotype: This CDR3 fails to terminate in the conserved phenylalanine or tryptophan, so it likely reflects a read error. The rearrangement links TRBV4-1 to TRBJ1-2; 8 bases map to TRBD1. Germline CDR1 MGHRA, CDR2 YSYEKL. The CDR3 extends over 15 amino acids. J gave up 5 bases and V 1 base, and 6 bases lay outside the gene matches. In DNA, the CDR3 is TGCGCCAGCAGCCAAGCGGGACAGGTGTTTTATGGCTACACCTCC. Translating gives CASSQAGQVFYGYTS.

Ten or more counts support this clonotype. The chain carries TRBV6-1 and TRBJ2-5, with a possible D match to TRBD1 (5 bases). Germline V gene data show CDR1 as MNHNS and CDR2 as SASEGT. The V end was cut by 8 bases, the J end by 4 bases, with 11 bases between. The CDR3 extends over 12 amino acids. The CDR3 loop reads CASDRQGETQYF. The CDR3 bases are TGTGCCAGCGATAGGCAGGGAGAGACCCAGTACTTC.

A few counts support this clonotype. The rearrangement joins TRBV20-1 to TRBJ2-5; maybe TRBD2 (6 bases). Germline CDR1 DFQATT, CDR2 SNEGSKA (reference sequence). This CDR3 is built from 12 residues. V was trimmed by 7 bases and J by 5 bases, leaving 14 bases between them. CDR3 sequence reads: CSDTEEGETQYF. CDR3 bases: TGCAGTGACACGGAGGAGGGGGAGACCCAGTACTTC.

This CDR3 is CSARSGPWSNEQYF. CDR3 in DNA: TGCAGTGCTAGATCCGGGCCCTGGTCCAACGAGCAGTACTTC. The gene calls are TRBV20-1 and TRBJ2-7; D unresolved. Germline V gene sequence: CDR1 DFQATT, CDR2 SNEGSKA (reference sequence). This CDR3 comprises 14 residues. Trimming cost V 2 bases and J 5 bases, with 16 bases left between them.

The rearrangement joins TRBV6-5 to TRBJ1-5, with D maybe TRBD1 (5 bases). CDR1 is MNHEY, CDR2 SVGAGI, per germline. Trimming stripped 2 bases from V and 7 bases from J, with 12 bases between. This CDR3 is 14 amino acids long. The CDR3 DNA follows: TGTGCCAGCAGTTACGTCAGGGCGAACCAGCCCCAGCATTTT. Protein product: CASSYVRANQPQHF.